The 18 T cell receptor beta chains listed next were all sequenced from one sample in a study of regulatory dendritic cells for organ transplantation. Assay: immunoSEQ multiplex PCR; the TCRdb copy retains only in-frame clones and omits some. The sample yields approximately 12,000 clones, just under 90% seen once. What these receptors recognize is not known. Sorted T cells were CFSE-labeled and cultured 5 days with allogeneic regulatory or mature dendritic cells at 1:10. Material for sequencing was naive CD8+ T cells from blood cultured with regulatory dendritic cells. This sample's subset: CD45RA+ naive T cells. These receptors were obtained from a human donor in good health.

V is TRBV5-8 and J is TRBJ2-3; 12 nucleotides agree with TRBD2. Trimming at V came to 0 bases and at J to 5 bases, leaving 4 bases not matched to a gene. There are 16 residues in the CDR3. Germline assignment: CDR1 SGHTS and CDR2 YDEGEE. The CDR3 DNA reads as TGTGCCAGCAGCTTGGGACTAGCGGGAGCTGTAGATACGCAGTATTTT. This codes for CASSLGLAGAVDTQYF. The full variable domain, its missing parts supplied by reference TRBV5-8 and TRBJ2-3, is EAGVTQSPTHLIKTRGQQATLRCSPISGHTSVYWYQQALGLGLQFLLWYDEGEERNRGNFPPRFSGRQFPNYSSELNVNALELEDSALYLCASSLGLAGAVDTQYFGPGTRLTVL.

The rearrangement joins TRBV27 to TRBJ2-2; D is perhaps TRBD2 (5 bases). Germline V lookup: CDR1 MNHEY, CDR2 SMNVEV (reference sequence). CDR3 size: 15 residues. V was trimmed by 2 bases and J by 6 bases, leaving 13 bases between them. The chain's CDR3 is CASSLTGLIAGELFF. The CDR3 coding sequence is TGTGCCAGCAGTTTAACGGGATTAATAGCCGGGGAGCTGTTTTTT.

The rearrangement links TRBV4-3 to TRBJ2-5; D is ambiguous. The germline CDR1 and CDR2 sequences are LGHNA and YSLEER. The CDR3 is made up of 13 amino acids. V lost 0 bases to trimming and J lost 3 bases, with 5 bases between them. The CDR3 DNA sequence: TGCGCCAGCAGCCAAGACCCGGAAGAGACCCAGTACTTC. This translates into CASSQDPEETQYF.

The CDR3 DNA reads TGTGCCAGCAGTGCCGGGACAGGGACTTCGGCTTTCTTT. Protein: CASSAGTGTSAFF. The chain recombines TRBV27 with TRBJ1-1; 9 bases agree with TRBD1. The germline gives CDR1 MNHEY, CDR2 SMNVEV (reference sequence). V dropped 5 bases and J dropped 11; count of bases not matched to a gene: 9. The length of the CDR3 is 13 residues.

This clone was observed once. The chain couples TRBV4-2 to TRBJ2-7, with a possible D match to TRBD1 (6 bases). CDR3 size: 15 residues. Trimming shortened V by 2 bases and J by 2 bases, and 13 bases separated the two germline ends. CDR1 is LGHNA and CDR2 is YNFKEQ in the germline V gene. CDR3 DNA: TGTGCCAGCAGCCAATCAAGTGGGACAACCTACGAGCAGTACTTC. It yields the protein CASSQSSGTTYEQYF.

This chain uses TRBV7-2 with TRBJ1-1; D is perhaps TRBD1 (6 bases). The CDR3 contains 17 residues. Trimming took off 5 bases at V and 4 bases at J, with 23 bases between the two ends. Germline V lookup: CDR1 SGHTA, CDR2 FQGNSA. The CDR3 nucleotides are TGTGCCAGCAGCCCCCTAAGGTGGGGGGCGGTCGTCACTGAAGCTTTCTTT. This gives the protein CASSPLRWGAVVTEAFF.

The CDR3 DNA follows: TGTGCCAGCAGTGAAATGACCGGGACTAGGGGCGAGACCCAGTACTTC. Protein sequence: CASSEMTGTRGETQYF. This chain connects TRBV2 to TRBJ2-5; TRBD2 matches 8 bases. The CDR3 runs 16 residues. CDR1 and CDR2 from the germline V gene are SNHLY and FYNNEI. The J segment lost 5 bases and the V segment lost 2 bases, leaving 10 bases of the junction unmatched. The full variable domain, completed using reference TRBV2 and TRBJ2-5, is EPEVTQTPSHQVTQMGQEVILRCVPISNHLYFYWYRQILGQKVEFLVSFYNNEISEKSEIFDDQFSVERPDGSNFTLKIRSTKLEDSAMYFCASSEMTGTRGETQYFGPGTRLLVL.

This clone was found once. The chain combines TRBV4-2 with TRBJ1-2; D is undetermined. CDR3 length: 13 residues. The V end lost 0 bases, the J end lost 8 bases, and 10 bases lay between the germline ends. Germline assignment: CDR1 LGHNA and CDR2 YNFKEQ. The chain's CDR3 is CASSQDRRSGYTF. DNA for the CDR3: TGTGCCAGCAGCCAAGATAGGCGGAGCGGCTACACCTTC.

V usage is TRBV5-1 and J usage is TRBJ2-7, with D unclear. CDR3 length equals 12 residues. The ends were cut back, 3 bases at V and 1 base at J, with 5 bases in the middle. Germline V gene lookup returns CDR1 SGHRS and CDR2 YFSETQ. CDR3 nucleotides: TGCGCCAGCAGCTACAATTCCTACGAGCAGTACTTC. It specifies CASSYNSYEQYF.

The chain uses TRBV2 and TRBJ2-7; 7 bases line up with TRBD1. Germline V gene sequence: CDR1 SNHLY, CDR2 FYNNEI. Trimming at V came to 8 bases and at J to 1 base, leaving 11 bases not matched to a gene. This CDR3 has 15 residues. The CDR3 nucleotides are TGTGCCAGCTTTGGTTCGACAGGGATGTCCTACGAGCAGTACTTC. Translating gives CASFGSTGMSYEQYF.

This clone showed up just a few times. The chain joins TRBV6-5 to TRBJ1-1, with a weak D call TRBD1 (5 bases). V was clipped by 0 bases and J by 8 bases, with 10 bases between them. Germline V gene lookup returns CDR1 MNHEY and CDR2 SVGAGI. This CDR3 comprises 13 residues. CDR3 residues: CASSYSIGGEAFF. In DNA, the CDR3 is TGTGCCAGCAGTTACTCGATCGGGGGGGAAGCTTTCTTT.

The genes are TRBV9 and TRBJ1-5, with 11 bases fitting TRBD1. Germline-derived CDR1 and CDR2 are SGDLS and YYNGEE. Trimming removed 3 bases from V and 7 bases from J; junction bases left unmatched: 3. The CDR3 runs to 14 residues. The CDR3 bases are TGTGCCAGCAGCGCGGGACAGGGGGGCCAGCCCCAGCATTTT. Translated, it gives CASSAGQGGQPQHF.

The J gene is TRBJ2-2, the V gene TRBV7-3; tentative D call: TRBD2 (5 bases). Between the trimmed V and J ends, which lost 2 bases and 5 bases, there was a span of 9 bases. Looked up from germline, CDR1 is SGHTA and CDR2 is FQGTGA. This CDR3 contains 14 residues. This CDR3 is CASSLFSGTGELFF. CDR3 in DNA: TGTGCCAGCAGCTTATTCTCGGGAACCGGGGAGCTGTTTTTT.

The gene calls are TRBV27 and TRBJ2-5; weak D call: TRBD2 (6 bases). This CDR3 region has 15 residues. Germline V gene data show CDR1 as MNHEY and CDR2 as SMNVEV (reference sequence). Trimming cost V 4 bases and J 1 base, with 13 bases left between them. In DNA, the CDR3 is TGTGCCAGCAGTTGGGGTTTGGGGGGCCAAGAGACCCAGTACTTC. Protein sequence: CASSWGLGGQETQYF.

The chain has TRBV5-4 and TRBJ2-7; D is uncertain. This CDR3 has 12 amino acids. Trimming removed 0 bases at V and 3 bases at J, with 4 bases between. Germline CDR1 reads SGHNT; CDR2 reads YYREEE (reference sequence). The CDR3 DNA reads as TGTGCCAGCAGCTTGGGGGTCTACGAGCAGTACTTC. Its protein product is CASSLGVYEQYF.

The chain combines TRBV13 with TRBJ2-3; 7 bases fit TRBD2. After removal of 7 bases from V and 5 bases from J, the junction contained 15 bases not matched to a gene. From germline, CDR1 is PRHDT and CDR2 FYEKMQ (reference sequence). The CDR3 runs to 16 residues. CDR3 nucleotide sequence: TGTGCCAGCACCACCTCTAGCGGTCCCACGGGAGATACGCAGTATTTT. Translated, it gives CASTTSSGPTGDTQYF.

This clone was counted between two and nine times. The chain has TRBV7-9 and TRBJ2-3, with TRBD2 identical over 11 bases. This CDR3 has 19 residues. From germline, CDR1 is SEHNR and CDR2 FQNEAQ (reference sequence). The trim removed 4 bases at V and 3 bases at J, leaving 15 bases unmatched. The chain's CDR3 is CASSSSDSGLAVSTDTQYF. The CDR3 nucleotides are TGTGCCAGCAGCTCCTCTGATTCGGGACTAGCGGTTAGTACAGATACGCAGTATTTT.

This chain joins TRBV21-1 and TRBJ2-2; the table gives TRBD2 as D, unverified against the DNA. TRBV21-1 is a known pseudogene. The CDR3 extends over 18 amino acids. CDR3: CASSLIAGGRGVAGELFF. The CDR3 DNA follows: TGTGCCAGCAGCTTAATCGCAGGCGGGAGGGGGGTGGCCGGGGAGCTGTTTTTT.